The 16 T cell receptor beta chains below were found in one sample sequenced in a study of T cells in women clearing cervical HPV infection. The assay was immunoSEQ multiplex PCR, and TCRdb's table has in-frame clones only and misses some. Its listing shows tens of thousands of clones. Sequencing was performed on blood buffy coat. The source is a woman aged 18 to 75 with a cervical HPV16 infection that either progressed to CIN3+ or cleared (not recorded which).

A remark on this clone: From the germline J gene comes the end of the CDR3, since the read stops 3 residues before it. The rearrangement joins TRBV2 to TRBJ1-2; TRBD1 agrees at 11 bases. The germline CDR1 and CDR2 sequences are SNHLY and FYNNEI. The CDR3 is made up of 16 amino acids. Trimming cost V 8 bases and J 7 bases; bases outside gene matches: 15. The CDR3 here is CASRTLGTGGFGGYTF. Partial CDR3 DNA: TGTGCCAGCCGAACCCTTGGGACAGGGGGATTCGGTGGC.

This clone registers medium-sized by frequency. The observed sequence ends 3 residues before the CDR3 terminus, with the missing tail filled in from the germline J gene. The chain carries TRBV18 and TRBJ2-2, with TRBD2 matching 8 bases. Germline V gives CDR1 KGHSH, CDR2 LQKENI. This CDR3 has 17 residues. Trimming took 6 bases from V and 7 from J; bases not matched to a gene: 16. The CDR3 loop is CASSPKLSSGIVGELFF. The DNA read from the CDR3 is TGTGCCAGCTCCCCGAAGTTGAGTAGCGGGATCGTCGGGGAG.

Of note for this clone: The read finishes 3 residues shy of the CDR3 end, and the germline J gene is used to complete it. The rearrangement links TRBV5-5 to TRBJ1-2; D not resolved. This CDR3 contains 12 residues. The V end lost 0 bases, the J end lost 5 bases, and 5 bases lay between the germline ends. The V gene's germline CDR1 is SGHKS and CDR2 YYEKEE (reference sequence). CDR3: CASSLDGYGYTF. The CDR3 DNA, read in part, is TGTGCCAGCAGCTTGGACGGGTATGGC. The full variable domain, in which reference TRBV5-5 and TRBJ1-2 provide the parts outside the CDR3, is DAGVTQSPTHLIKTRGQQVTLRCSPISGHKSVSWYQQVLGQGPQFIFQYYEKEERGRGNFPDRFSARQFPNYSSELNVNALLLGDSALYLCASSLDGYGYTFGSGTRLTVV.

Note on this clone: The read is 3 residues too short to cover the CDR3 end, so that end is filled in from the germline J gene. J is TRBJ2-3 and V is TRBV7-3; D perhaps matches TRBD1 (6 bases). V gave up 2 bases and J gave up 7 bases, with 16 bases separating them. Germline loops: CDR1 SGHTA, CDR2 FQGTGA. CDR3 length: 15 amino acids. The CDR3: CASSLDSQGLYTQYF. Incomplete CDR3 DNA: TGTGCCAGCAGCTTAGACTCACAGGGTTTGTATACG.

With respect to this clone: The CDR3 end lies 3 residues beyond the end of the read and is filled in from the germline J gene. This chain links TRBV2 with TRBJ2-7; TRBD1 might be the D (5 bases). Germline CDR1 is SNHLY and CDR2 is FYNNEI. The germline V and J ends were trimmed by 6 bases and 0 bases, with 9 bases remaining between them. The CDR3 contains 13 residues. Partial CDR3 DNA: TGTGCCAGCAGCACAGGTGCCTCCTACGAG. Protein sequence: CASSTGASYE. The whole CDR3 protein is CASSTGASYEQYF.

On this clone: With the read ending 3 residues before the CDR3 end, the germline J gene is used to fill in that end. The chain combines TRBV7-2 with TRBJ1-6, with 7 bases identical to TRBD1. Germline CDR1 SGHTA, CDR2 FQGNSA. The CDR3 has 15 amino acids. V shed 2 bases, J shed 5 bases, and the junction held 3 bases outside the gene matches. The CDR3 loop is CASSLPRGDNSPLHF. CDR3 DNA, as far as it was read: TGTGCCAGCAGCTTACCCAGGGGGGATAATTCACCC. The full variable domain, completed using reference TRBV7-2 and TRBJ1-6, is GAGVSQSPSNKVTEKGKDVELRCDPISGHTALYWYRQSLGQGLEFLIYFQGNSAPDKSGLPSDRFSAERTGGSVSTLTIQRTQQEDSAVYLCASSLPRGDNSPLHFGNGTRLTVT.

As regards this clone: The CDR3 extends 3 residues past the end of the read, so its final part is completed from the germline J gene. The chain employs TRBV6-4 and TRBJ2-6; 8 bases agree with TRBD1. CDR3 length: 15 residues. The germline gives CDR1 MRHNA, CDR2 SNTAGT. The CDR3 region is CASSDPLDRAKILTF. CDR3 DNA, as far as it was read: TGTGCCAGCAGTGACCCCTTGGACAGGGCAAAAATC.

Note on this clone: The sequenced fragment ends 3 residues before the CDR3 boundary, so the rest is inferred from the germline J gene. The genes are TRBV20-1 and TRBJ2-5, with 11 nucleotides matching TRBD2. The germline gives CDR1 DFQATT, CDR2 SNEGSKA (reference sequence). V lost 4 bases to trimming and J lost 5 bases; unmatched junction nucleotides: 6. The CDR3 length is 14 residues. The CDR3 loop is CSAISGGAGETQYF. CDR3 DNA (partial): TGCAGTGCTATTAGCGGGGGGGCCGGGGAGACC.

Partial CDR3 DNA: TGTGCCAGCAGACGAATACAGGGGGCCCACGAG. Its translation: CASRRIQGAHE. The entire CDR3 sequence reads CASRRIQGAHEQYF. The chain uses TRBV5-5 and TRBJ2-7; 9 nucleotides match TRBD1. The read stops 3 residues short of the end of the CDR3; the missing end is completed from the germline J gene. Germline CDR1 reads SGHKS; CDR2 reads YYEKEE (reference sequence). The CDR3 length is 14 residues. J lost 5 bases, V lost 5 bases, and 8 bases had no gene match.

As concerns this clone: The sequence runs out 3 residues before the end of the CDR3; the remainder is reconstructed from the germline J gene. The chain carries TRBV2 and TRBJ2-2; D gene ambiguous. Trimming took 3 bases from V and 3 from J, leaving 8 bases between them. This CDR3 is 14 amino acids long. The germline V gene encodes CDR1 SNHLY and CDR2 FYNNEI. The part of the CDR3 DNA that was read is TGTGCCAGCAGTGAGTCGGGTCACACCGGGGAG. Its protein product is CASSESGHTGE. The full CDR3 protein reads CASSESGHTGELFF.

In regard to this clone: The read falls 3 residues short of the CDR3 end, and the missing part is taken from the germline J gene. J is TRBJ2-2 and V is TRBV5-4, with 7 bases matching TRBD1. The CDR3 has 15 residues. Germline values: CDR1 SGHNT, CDR2 YYREEE (reference sequence). The V segment lost 0 bases and the J segment 3 bases; nucleotides outside the gene matches: 2. CDR3 DNA, as far as it was read: TGTGCCAGCAGCTTGGGGACAGGCTACACCGGGGAG. This encodes CASSLGTGYTGE. The complete CDR3 reads CASSLGTGYTGELFF.

With respect to this clone: The CDR3 is cut off 3 residues early in the read; its end comes from the germline J gene. The chain combines TRBV20-1 with TRBJ2-3; the D gene is possibly TRBD2 (5 bases). The germline gives CDR1 DFQATT, CDR2 SNEGSKA (reference sequence). V was cut by 6 bases and J by 2 bases, with 18 bases left in between. The CDR3 extends over 15 amino acids. CDR3 loop: CSAAPEAGYTDTQYF. The covered CDR3 bases are TGCAGTGCGGCCCCTGAGGCGGGCTACACAGATACG.

With regard to this clone: With the read ending 3 residues before the CDR3 end, the germline J gene is used to fill in that end. The chain carries TRBV20-1 and TRBJ2-1; the D is unclear. V was clipped by 1 base and J by 4 bases, with 14 bases between them. The CDR3 contains 15 residues. Germline assignment: CDR1 DFQATT and CDR2 SNEGSKA (reference sequence). The sequenced CDR3 bases are TGCAGTGCTAGAGCCCTACTCCTAAATTACAATGAG. It is translated as CSARALLLNYNE. The full CDR3 sequence reads CSARALLLNYNEQFF.

Here the CDR3 reads CASSLSSSGSTNEQFF. The covered CDR3 bases are TGTGCCAGCAGTCTATCTTCTAGCGGGAGTACCAATGAG. The chain employs TRBV6-2 or TRBV6-3 and TRBJ2-1; 10 bases line up with TRBD2. The read finishes 3 residues shy of the CDR3 end, and the germline J gene is used to complete it. CDR3 length: 16 residues. Germline CDR1 and CDR2: MNHEY and SVGEGT. With V trimmed by 5 bases and J by 6 bases, 10 bases remained unmatched.

CDR3 bases read: TGTGCCAGCAGCGTAGGGGGATTTAGCGGACCCGTCACAGATACG. This codes for CASSVGGFSGPVTDT. The whole CDR3 sequence is CASSVGGFSGPVTDTQYF. The chain joins TRBV9 to TRBJ2-3; D possibly corresponds to TRBD2 (6 bases). The read gets to within 3 residues of the CDR3 end, and the germline J gene fills in the rest. The CDR3 sequence is 18 residues long. V shed 0 bases and J shed 2 bases, with 19 bases lying between them. Germline CDR1 SGDLS, CDR2 YYNGEE. The variable domain in full, completed from reference TRBV9 and TRBJ2-3, reads DSGVTQTPKHLITATGQRVTLRCSPRSGDLSVYWYQQSLDQGLQFLIQYYNGEERAKGNILERFSAQQFPDLHSELNLSSLELGDSALYFCASSVGGFSGPVTDTQYFGPGTRLTVL.

Concerning this clone itself: The observed sequence ends 3 residues before the CDR3 terminus, with the missing tail filled in from the germline J gene. The chain joins TRBV5-1 to TRBJ2-2; 11 nucleotides agree with TRBD1. The length of the CDR3 is 15 residues. The trim removed 4 bases at V and 6 bases at J, leaving 5 bases unmatched. From germline, CDR1 is SGHRS and CDR2 YFSETQ. The CDR3 spells CASSPPGQGAGELFF. The sequenced CDR3 bases are TGCGCCAGCAGCCCCCCGGGACAGGGGGCCGGGGAG.